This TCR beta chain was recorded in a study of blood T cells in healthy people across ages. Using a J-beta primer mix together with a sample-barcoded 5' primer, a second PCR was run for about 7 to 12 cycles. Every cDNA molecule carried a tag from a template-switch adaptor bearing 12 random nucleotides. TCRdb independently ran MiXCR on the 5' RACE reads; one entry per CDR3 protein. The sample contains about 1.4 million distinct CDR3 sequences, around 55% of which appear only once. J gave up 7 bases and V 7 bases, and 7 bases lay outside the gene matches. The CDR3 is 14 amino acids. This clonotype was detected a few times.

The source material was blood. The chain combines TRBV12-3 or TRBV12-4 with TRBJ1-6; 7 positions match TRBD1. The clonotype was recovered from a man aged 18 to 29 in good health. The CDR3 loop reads CASNKGTANSPLHF. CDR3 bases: TGTGCCAGCAATAAAGGGACAGCCAATTCACCCCTCCACTTT.